A selection of T cell receptor beta chains follows, all from one sample in a study of Ad26.COV2.S vaccination and SARS-CoV-2 variants. TCRdb's table, derived via immunoSEQ multiplex PCR, lists solely in-frame clones and lacks some. This sample has roughly 350,000 clones, with less than 90% found just once. The sample here was peripheral blood, taken in a trial of Ad26.COV2.S vaccine versus placebo. The origin of the receptors is a person aged 18-65 years who received the Ad26.COV2.S COVID-19 vaccine or a placebo. CDR3s leave out the opening cysteine and the closing phenylalanine or tryptophan. D genes are given only for firm matches.

CDR3 protein | V gene | D gene
ASSGASNQPQH | TRBV27 | NA
ASSQGDRPNTEAF | TRBV4-2 | TRBD1
ASSVGQY | TRBV12-1 | NA
ASSSGLAPYEQY | TRBV28 | NA
ASSLGLAGDTQY | TRBV7-2 | TRBD2
AWSDLEAVPYNEQF | TRBV30 | NA
ASSQGGGRTGELF | TRBV4-3 | TRBD1
ASSLVGGPMGYT | TRBV7-2 | NA
ASSLWGDEKLF | TRBV27 | NA
ASGRDHYEQY | TRBV27 | NA
ASRGPQGYGYT | TRBV28 | NA
ASSHGLAGGDEQF | TRBV4-2 | TRBD2